Sequencing of this T cell receptor beta chain was carried out in a study of blood T cell repertoires in COVID-19 (dated by TCRdb to 2020 to 2022). Regarding the study in general: Collaborator samples came from the United States, Italy and Spain and covered acute and convalescent phases of COVID-19. The dataset comprised deeply sampled blood TCRbeta repertoires from subjects exposed to, actively infected with, or recovered from COVID-19. The repertoires were made available in a free public database intended to serve as a resource for research on the immune response to SARS-CoV-2. Samples came from the ongoing ImmuneRACE study (first 160 participants) plus 1,254 subjects from 6 global collaborators. Where available, HLA class I and class II types were obtained from metadata supplied by the sample provider rather than from assay-based typing. The material from the prospective study consisted of cDNA or gDNA derived from T cells, B-cell-depleted T cells, or PBMCs. A de-identified subject ID, COVID-19 status, age in years and sex were almost always included in the sample metadata.

TCRbeta CDR3 regions were amplified from genomic DNA using the immunoSEQ Assay, a bias-controlled multiplex PCR. The authors processed their data as follows. Within the assay, amplification of reference gene primers was used to estimate how many nucleated cells each sample contained. Sequence reads were collapsed and filtered to measure the absolute abundance of every unique TCRbeta CDR3 rearrangement. For each sample, productive Simpson clonality was calculated as the square root of Simpson's diversity index across productive rearrangements. This immuneACCESS table, as held by TCRdb, lists in-frame sequences with V and J called but not all clones. Of the missing ones, under half trace to an unresolved V gene in checked studies; the others have no known cause. V, J and clone size derive from that table, while D and trimming were established from the DNA sequence. The sample table shows about 110,000 clones, and approximately 68% are seen once. The ten largest clones capture roughly 7.5% of the sample.

Comment on this clone: Its cognate antigen has yet to be identified. It has no much larger one-base neighbor in the sample; base qualities were not kept.

The collaborating institutions used their own protocols to collect whole blood in K2EDTA tubes. Collaborator samples were shipped for TCRbeta analysis as frozen whole blood, isolated PBMCs, or DNA extracted from either sample type. Study-wide findings and limitations: Clinical and demographic metadata were provided uncurated, with the amount varying by source and participant.

The germline V gene supplies CDR1 ENHRY and CDR2 SYGVKD. Relative to germline, V is 3 bases shorter and J is 6 bases shorter, with 8 bases between their ends. Measured from the cysteine to the phenylalanine, the CDR3 is 12 residues long. Solely the CDR3 DNA is kept, with 36 bases framed from the first base. The source material was peripheral blood. This TCR came from a woman aged 55-70 years with acute or convalescent COVID-19. The chain uses TRBV10-3 and TRBJ1-2; too little of a D gene remains to name it. The DNA sequence is as follows: TGTGCCATCAGTGATTGGGCCGATGGCTACACCTTC. Translated, this is CAISDWADGYTF.